Below are 6 T cell receptor beta chains sequenced from a single sample in a study of blood T cell repertoires in COVID-19. TCRdb's table, derived via immunoSEQ multiplex PCR, lists solely in-frame clones and lacks some. The profile covers some 120,000 clones, with roughly 85% appearing a single time and 3.2% taken by the ten largest. Sequenced sample: peripheral blood. Every receptor here comes from a woman of 80 years or more with COVID-19, enrolled during active disease.

V gene TRBV19 combines with J gene TRBJ2-6, with 7 bases aligning to TRBD2. V lost 4 bases and J lost 2; bases outside the gene matches: 5. Germline V gene data show CDR1 as LNHDA and CDR2 as SQIVND (reference sequence). CDR3 length equals 16 residues. The CDR3 coding sequence is TGTGCCAGTAGTAGATCGGGGGGAGCTGGGGCCAACGTCCTGACTTTC. Protein sequence: CASSRSGGAGANVLTF.

V gene TRBV7-2 combines with J gene TRBJ1-3, with TRBD1 matching over 7 bases. Per the germline V gene, CDR1 is SGHTA and CDR2 is FQGNSA. The CDR3 has 17 amino acids. V lost 5 bases and J lost 0; bases outside the gene matches: 10. As DNA, the CDR3 is TGTGCCAGCAGCGGACGGCCAGGGGGGAGCTCTGGAAACACCATATATTTT. It encodes CASSGRPGGSSGNTIYF. Full variable domain (rest looked up from reference TRBV7-2 and TRBJ1-3): GAGVSQSPSNKVTEKGKDVELRCDPISGHTALYWYRQSLGQGLEFLIYFQGNSAPDKSGLPSDRFSAERTGGSVSTLTIQRTQQEDSAVYLCASSGRPGGSSGNTIYFGEGSWLTVV.

The table lists this clone with a few counts. The CDR3 sequence is CASSHNTGRQEAFF. CDR3 DNA sequence: TGTGCCAGCAGCCATAACACCGGTCGACAGGAAGCTTTCTTT. The V call is TRBV3-1 (or the pseudogene TRBV3-2), the J call TRBJ1-1; TRBD1 is a possible D gene (5 bases). Between the trimmed V and J ends, which lost 3 bases and 8 bases, there was a span of 16 bases. This CDR3 region has 14 residues. Germline V gene data show CDR1 as LGHDT and CDR2 as YNNKEL (reference sequence).

The V gene is TRBV9, the J gene TRBJ1-5, with D possibly matching TRBD1 (6 bases). The V gene lost 5 bases and the J gene lost 4 bases, with 16 bases spanning the gap. CDR1 and CDR2 (germline): SGDLS, YYNGEE. This CDR3 is 15 amino acids long. CDR3 bases: TGTGCCAGCAGTTTATCCGGGACATCGAATCAGCCCCAGCATTTT. Translation gives CASSLSGTSNQPQHF.

DNA of the CDR3: TGCGCCAGCAGCTTGGTGCAGGGGTCTAGGACTGAAGCTTTCTTT. Its translation: CASSLVQGSRTEAFF. This sequence joins TRBV5-1 and TRBJ1-1; D possibly corresponds to TRBD1 (6 bases). Germline CDR1 is SGHRS and CDR2 is YFSETQ. Trimming left V 0 bases short and J 5 bases short, with 14 bases between. This CDR3 comprises 15 residues.

The rearrangement uses TRBV9 and TRBJ1-2; TRBD1 aligns across 9 bases. The CDR3 has 13 residues. Germline V CDR1 and CDR2: SGDLS, YYNGEE. The junction had 4 bases not matched to a gene; V was cut back by 3 bases and J by 7 bases. The CDR3 is CASSGPGQGGYTF. CDR3 DNA: TGTGCCAGCAGCGGTCCGGGACAGGGTGGCTACACCTTC. Filled out from reference TRBV9 and TRBJ1-2, the complete variable domain reads DSGVTQTPKHLITATGQRVTLRCSPRSGDLSVYWYQQSLDQGLQFLIQYYNGEERAKGNILERFSAQQFPDLHSELNLSSLELGDSALYFCASSGPGQGGYTFGSGTRLTVV.